A single sample gave rise to the 4 T cell receptor beta chains below, sequenced in a study of T-cell reconstitution after alpha-beta-depleted transplantation in children. It was with unique molecular identifiers that the TCRbeta library was prepared. Each CDR3 protein is one row after TCRdb ran MiXCR on the PCR reads. The sample contains about 980,000 distinct CDR3 sequences, about 31% of which appear only once. This specimen was PBMCs, mostly from graft donor cells, taken 360 days after TCRalphabeta/CD19-depleted stem cell transplant. All receptors come from a boy in the first two years of life who had a stem cell transplant for SCID, so the T cells may come from the graft donor.

This clonotype was seen many times. The CDR3 sequence is CSARDREGMYEQYF. In DNA form, the CDR3 reads TGCAGTGCGAGGGACAGGGAGGGTATGTACGAGCAGTACTTC. The rearrangement joins TRBV20-1 to TRBJ2-7, with 9 bases fitting TRBD1. V shed 6 bases and J 4 bases; nucleotides not matched to a gene: 10. Germline assignment: CDR1 DFQATT and CDR2 SNEGSKA (reference sequence). This CDR3 comprises 14 residues.

This chain links TRBV6-2 or TRBV6-3 with TRBJ2-7; TRBD1 agrees at 7 bases. This CDR3 is built from 14 residues. CDR1 and CDR2 from the germline V gene are MNHEY and SVGEGT. V shed 6 bases and J 3 bases; nucleotides not matched to a gene: 8. The CDR3 reads CASRPWTGVYEQYF. Here the CDR3 DNA reads TGTGCCAGCAGACCTTGGACAGGAGTCTACGAGCAGTACTTC.

The chain recombines TRBV12-3 or TRBV12-4 with TRBJ2-7; D not resolved. Trimming took 2 bases from V and 2 from J, leaving 10 bases between them. There are 14 residues in the CDR3. CDR3 coding DNA: TGTGCCAGCAGTTTACAGCTCAGCCCCTACGAGCAGTACTTC. The encoded protein is CASSLQLSPYEQYF.

J is TRBJ2-1 and V is TRBV24-1, with D tentatively TRBD2 (6 bases). From germline, CDR1 is KGHDR and CDR2 SFDVKD. Trimming shortened V by 1 base and J by 8 bases, and 8 bases separated the two germline ends. The CDR3 contains 13 residues. CDR3: CATSDFWGDEQFF. CDR3 sequence (DNA): TGTGCCACCAGTGATTTCTGGGGGGATGAGCAGTTCTTC.